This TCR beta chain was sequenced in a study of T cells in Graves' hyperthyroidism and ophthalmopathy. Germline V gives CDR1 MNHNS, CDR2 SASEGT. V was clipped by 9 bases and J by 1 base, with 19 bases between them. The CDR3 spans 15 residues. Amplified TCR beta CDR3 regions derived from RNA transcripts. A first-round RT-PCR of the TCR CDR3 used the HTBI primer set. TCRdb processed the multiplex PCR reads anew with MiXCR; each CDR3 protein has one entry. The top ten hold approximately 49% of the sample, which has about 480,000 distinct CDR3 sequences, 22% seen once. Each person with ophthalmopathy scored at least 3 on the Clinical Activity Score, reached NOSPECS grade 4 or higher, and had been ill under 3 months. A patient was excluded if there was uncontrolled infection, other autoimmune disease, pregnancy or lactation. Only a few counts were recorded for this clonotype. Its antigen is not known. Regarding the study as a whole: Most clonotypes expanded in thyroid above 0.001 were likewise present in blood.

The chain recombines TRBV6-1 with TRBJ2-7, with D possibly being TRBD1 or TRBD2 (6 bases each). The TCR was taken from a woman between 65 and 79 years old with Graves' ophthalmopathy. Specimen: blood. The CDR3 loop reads CASKLGGFGSYEQYF. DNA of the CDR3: TGTGCCAGTAAACTGGGGGGCTTCGGTTCCTACGAGCAGTACTTC.